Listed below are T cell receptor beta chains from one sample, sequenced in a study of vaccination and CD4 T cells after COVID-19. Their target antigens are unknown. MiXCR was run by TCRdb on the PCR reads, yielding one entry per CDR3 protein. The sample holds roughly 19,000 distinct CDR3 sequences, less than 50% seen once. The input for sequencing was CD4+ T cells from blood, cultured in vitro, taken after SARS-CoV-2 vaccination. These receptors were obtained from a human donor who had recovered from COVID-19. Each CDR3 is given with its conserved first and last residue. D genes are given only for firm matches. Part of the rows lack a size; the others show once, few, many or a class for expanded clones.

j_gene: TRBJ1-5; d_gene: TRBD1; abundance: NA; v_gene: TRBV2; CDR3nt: TGTGCCAGCAGCGCGGACAGGGGGCATCAGCCCCAGCATTTT; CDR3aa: CASSADRGHQPQHF
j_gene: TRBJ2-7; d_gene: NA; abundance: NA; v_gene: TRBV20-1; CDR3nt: TGCAGTGCTAGAGATCTTGGGCGGGACTCCTACGAGCAGTACTTC; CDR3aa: CSARDLGRDSYEQYF
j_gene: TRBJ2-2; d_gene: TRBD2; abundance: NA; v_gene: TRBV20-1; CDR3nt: TGCAGTGCCCGGACTAGCGGGCTTGCAAACACCGGGGAGCTGTTTTTT; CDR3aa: CSARTSGLANTGELFF
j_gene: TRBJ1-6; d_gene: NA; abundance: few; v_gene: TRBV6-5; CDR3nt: TGTGCCAGCAGTTACTCGCCCGGAAACTATAATTCACCCCTCCACTTT; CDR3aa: CASSYSPGNYNSPLHF
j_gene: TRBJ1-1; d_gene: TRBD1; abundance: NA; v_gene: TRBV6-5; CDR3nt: TGTGCCAGCAGTTCGACAGGGGGGGTCGTGAACACTGAAGCTTTCTTT; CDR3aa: CASSSTGGVVNTEAFF
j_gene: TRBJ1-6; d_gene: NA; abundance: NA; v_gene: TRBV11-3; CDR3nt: TGTGCCAGCAGCTTAGTTGGAGAATCACCCCTCCACTTT; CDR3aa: CASSLVGESPLHF
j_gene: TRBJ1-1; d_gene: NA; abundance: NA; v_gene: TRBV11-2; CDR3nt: TGTGCCAGCAGCTTAGCGGTGCACCGGGACACTGAAGCTTTCTTT; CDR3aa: CASSLAVHRDTEAFF
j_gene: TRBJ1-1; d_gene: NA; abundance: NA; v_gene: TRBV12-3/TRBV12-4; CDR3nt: TGTGCCAGCAGGCTATTAGGCGCAGGTACTGAAGCTTTCTTT; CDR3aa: CASRLLGAGTEAFF
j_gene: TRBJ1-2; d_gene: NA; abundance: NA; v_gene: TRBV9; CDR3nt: TGTGCCAGCAGCGTAGCGCCGGGAGCTAACTATGGCTACACCTTC; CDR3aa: CASSVAPGANYGYTF
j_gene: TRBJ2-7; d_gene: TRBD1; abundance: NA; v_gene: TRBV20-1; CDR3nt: TGCAGTGCTAGAGCGACACAGGGGGCGCCGGGGAGGGAGCAGTACTTC; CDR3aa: CSARATQGAPGREQYF
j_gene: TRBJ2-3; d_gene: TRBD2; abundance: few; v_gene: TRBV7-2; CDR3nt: TGTGCCAGCACCACTAGCGGGGGGAGGACAGATACGCAGTATTTT; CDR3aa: CASTTSGGRTDTQYF
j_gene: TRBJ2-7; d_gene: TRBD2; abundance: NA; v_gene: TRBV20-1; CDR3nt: TGCAGTGCTAGAGATCCGGCTAGCGGGAGCGACGAGCAGTACTTC; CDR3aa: CSARDPASGSDEQYF
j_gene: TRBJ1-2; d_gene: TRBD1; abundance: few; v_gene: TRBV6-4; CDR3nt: TGTGCCAGCAGTGTGGACAGGGGATCCCATGGCTACACCTTC; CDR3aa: CASSVDRGSHGYTF
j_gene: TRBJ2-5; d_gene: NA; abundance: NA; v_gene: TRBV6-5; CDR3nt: TGTGCCAGCAGTTCCGGCAGGGCTTCGAAGACCCAGTACTTC; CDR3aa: CASSSGRASKTQYF
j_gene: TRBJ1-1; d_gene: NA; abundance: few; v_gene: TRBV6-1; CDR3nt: TGTGCCAGCAGTGTAACGCAGGGGAACACTGAAGCTTTCTTT; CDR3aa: CASSVTQGNTEAFF